A selection of T cell receptor beta chains follows, all from one sample in a study of blood T cell repertoires in COVID-19. Assay used: immunoSEQ multiplex PCR; TCRdb lists only in-frame clones, some missing. Here the sample spans 180,000 or so clones, approximately 80% being singletons. Sequenced: PBMCs or T cells enriched from blood (not recorded which). The receptor source for this set is a man aged 45-65 years who had recovered from COVID-19. Both conserved end residues are part of each CDR3. The D gene is left open where the match is weak. Clone size, where shown, is once, few, many, or a class for clones that have expanded.

TRBJ2-7,.,.,TRBV5-4,TGTGCCAGCAGCTTTGAACAGGGACACGAGCAGTACTTC,CASSFEQGHEQYF
TRBJ1-3,.,.,TRBV28,TGTGCCAGCAGTCCCCTCCAACGGGAAATCTCTGGAAACACCATATATTTT,CASSPLQREISGNTIYF
TRBJ2-7,.,TRBD2,TRBV13,TGTGCCAGCAGCGAGGGACTACTCTCAAGGGAGCAGTACTTC,CASSEGLLSREQYF
TRBJ1-2,.,TRBD1,TRBV5-4,TGTGCCAGCAGCCCCGGGACAGGGGGGGCCTATGGCTACACCTTC,CASSPGTGGAYGYTF
TRBJ2-3,.,.,TRBV19,TGTGCCAGTAGTACCGCCGGGAATACGCAGTATTTT,CASSTAGNTQYF
TRBJ2-7,many,TRBD1,TRBV5-1,TGCGCCAGCAGCCCCGGGACAGCCTACGAGCAGTACTTC,CASSPGTAYEQYF
TRBJ2-2,.,.,TRBV18,TGTGCCGCCGCGGGTGCATCGGGCACCGGGGAGCTGTTTTTT,CAAAGASGTGELFF
TRBJ1-1,.,.,TRBV14,TGTGCCAGCAGCTATCAGGGGAACACTGAAGCTTTCTTT,CASSYQGNTEAFF
TRBJ1-2,.,.,TRBV5-4,TGTGCCAGCGAGCTTCGGGGTAACTATGGCTACACCTTC,CASELRGNYGYTF
TRBJ1-4,.,TRBD1,TRBV5-1,TGCGCCAGCAGCTTTTACGGGACAGGGGGCGGGATCGATGAAAAACTGTTTTTT,CASSFYGTGGGIDEKLFF
TRBJ2-6,.,.,TRBV28,TGTGCCAGCAGTTTATCGGGGTTAGGGGGTGGGGCCAACGTCCTGACTTTC,CASSLSGLGGGANVLTF
TRBJ2-7,few,TRBD2,TRBV6-6,TGTGCCAGCAGTCCCCGGACTAGCGGGACCCGGGGCTACGAGCAGTACTTC,CASSPRTSGTRGYEQYF
TRBJ2-3,.,.,TRBV25-1,TGTGCCAGCAGTGCCCAAGGGGAGGTGGATACGCAGTATTTT,CASSAQGEVDTQYF
TRBJ1-2,.,.,TRBV16,TGTGCCAGCAGCCAATCGATCGGGGGTGATGGCTACACCTTC,CASSQSIGGDGYTF
TRBJ1-1,.,TRBD1,TRBV29-1,TGCAGCGCCGGGACAGGGGCCACTGAAGCTTTCTTT,CSAGTGATEAFF
TRBJ2-2,.,TRBD2,TRBV27,TGTGCCAGCAGCCGACTAGCGGGGGGGCCCGGGGAGCTGTTTTTT,CASSRLAGGPGELFF
TRBJ1-1,.,TRBD1,TRBV5-6,TGTGCCAGCAGCCGGGCGGACAGGGGGAACACTGAAGCTTTCTTT,CASSRADRGNTEAFF
TRBJ2-1,.,TRBD2,TRBV29-1,TGCAGCGTGGTTACTAGCGATGAGCAGTTCTTC,CSVVTSDEQFF
TRBJ2-3,.,TRBD2,TRBV15,TGTGCCACCTCCGGCGGGGGGGCATCGGATACGCAGTATTTT,CATSGGGASDTQYF
TRBJ2-5,.,TRBD2,TRBV28,TGTGCCAGCAGTTTCCCGGGGAGGGGTGAGACCCAGTACTTC,CASSFPGRGETQYF
TRBJ2-3,once,TRBD2,TRBV2,TGTGCCAGCAGTGAATTACTAGCGGCAGATACGCAGTATTTT,CASSELLAADTQYF
TRBJ1-5,.,TRBD1,TRBV18,TGTGCCAGCTCACCAGACAGGGGGGATCAGCCCCAGCATTTT,CASSPDRGDQPQHF
TRBJ2-5,.,.,TRBV2,TGTGCCAGCACCTATACGGAGACCCAGTACTTC,CASTYTETQYF
TRBJ2-1,once,.,TRBV24-1,TGTGCCACCAGTGACCAGGACAGACCGTCCTACAATGAGCAGTTCTTC,CATSDQDRPSYNEQFF
TRBJ2-5,few,.,TRBV28,TGTGCCAGCAGTCCCCTATCGGGAAAGCAAGAGACCCAGTACTTC,CASSPLSGKQETQYF
TRBJ2-3,.,.,TRBV11-3,TGTGCCAGCAGCCGGACACACGAAGGCACAGATACGCAGTATTTT,CASSRTHEGTDTQYF
TRBJ1-2,.,.,TRBV15,TGTGCCACCAGCAGAGCCAGGGGAGAAGAGGGCTACACCTTC,CATSRARGEEGYTF
TRBJ1-1,.,.,TRBV6-5,TGTGCCAGCAGTTACTCGGCCCCAGGCTACACTGAAGCTTTCTTT,CASSYSAPGYTEAFF
TRBJ2-7,.,.,TRBV7-2,TGTGCCAGCAGTCCCCAGGCAGCCTACGAGCAGTACTTC,CASSPQAAYEQYF